This paragraph covers one T cell receptor beta chain sequence. Antigen: not known. A v3.0 immunoSEQ assay was performed at survey level. Target depth was about 40,000-50,000 T-cell genomes per sample. Sequencing was performed with immunoSEQ multiplex PCR; in TCRdb, only in-frame clones are kept and a portion is missing. Of tens of thousands of clones listed, 80% to 95% are singletons. Germline trimming cut 1 base from V and 13 bases from J; bases unmatched to any gene: 3. This CDR3 is 11 amino acids long. Germline-derived CDR1 and CDR2 are GTSNPN and SVGIG (reference sequence). This entry is derived from a study of long-term antiretroviral therapy in people with HIV. General study points: HIV repertoires showed narrower CDR3 length ranges than controls. Repertoire dominance by clones expanded before ART was seen at all time points.

The chain has TRBV30 and TRBJ2-1, with 8 nucleotides matching TRBD1. The specimen comprised unsorted PBMCs, sampled around 5 years after starting antiretroviral therapy. This sequence originates from a woman aged 35 to 49 with HIV. The chain's CDR3 is CAWSAPGGQFF. CDR3 nucleotide sequence: TGTGCCTGGAGTGCCCCAGGGGGCCAGTTCTTC.